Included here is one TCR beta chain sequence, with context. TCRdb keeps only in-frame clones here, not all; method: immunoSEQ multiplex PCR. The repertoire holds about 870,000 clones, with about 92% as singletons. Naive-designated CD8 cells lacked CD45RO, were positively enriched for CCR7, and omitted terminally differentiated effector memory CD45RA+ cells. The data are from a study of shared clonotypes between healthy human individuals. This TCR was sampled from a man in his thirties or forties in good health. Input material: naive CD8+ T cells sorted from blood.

As DNA, the CDR3 is TGCGCCAGCAGCTTGCCCGACAGGGGCGATGGCTACACCTTC. Translated: CASSLPDRGDGYTF. The chain is built from TRBV5-1 and TRBJ1-2; 8 bases line up with TRBD1. CDR1 is SGHRS, CDR2 YFSETQ, per germline. V trimming: 1 base; J trimming: 6 bases; junction bases outside the gene matches: 5. The CDR3 is made up of 14 amino acids.